This entry describes one T cell receptor beta chain. Antigen unknown. The data were taken from a study of T cells in Graves' hyperthyroidism and ophthalmopathy. This CDR3 is built from 15 residues. V lost 7 bases and J lost 3; bases outside the gene matches: 12. With a duration under 2 months, the hyperthyroidism was newly diagnosed in patients aged 18 to 65. The CDR3 regions of TCR beta were amplified from RNA transcripts. A first-round RT-PCR of the TCR CDR3 used the HTBI primer set. MiXCR was run by TCRdb on the multiplex PCR reads, yielding one entry per CDR3 protein. The sample has about 380,000 distinct CDR3 sequences; approximately 14% are singletons. Study-level findings and limits: Model predictions of ophthalmopathy came a median approximately 6 months before onset. Most thyroid-expanded clonotypes above 0.001 were also found in blood.

The sequencing input was blood. This receptor was obtained from an older woman with Graves' hyperthyroidism. J is TRBJ2-7 and V is TRBV12-3 or TRBV12-4; TRBD2 matches 7 bases. CDR3 loop: CASTPGLAAVYEQYF. In nucleotides, the CDR3 is TGTGCCAGCACCCCCGGGCTAGCGGCAGTCTACGAGCAGTACTTC.